Below are 9 T cell receptor beta chains sequenced from a single sample in a study of T cell changes during pregnancy in multiple sclerosis. The table came from immunoSEQ multiplex PCR; TCRdb's copy has only in-frame clones and leaves some out. The table has tens of thousands of clones, about 87% seen once. The material sequenced was peripheral blood, taken in the first trimester of pregnancy. These receptors came from a female donor in good health, enrolled as a control in a pregnancy study.

Here the CDR3 DNA reads TGTGCCAGTAGCCGACAGCGAGCTAAGGGCTACGAGCAGTACTTC. As protein: CASSRQRAKGYEQYF. The chain is built from TRBV19 and TRBJ2-7; D is possibly TRBD1 (5 bases). V was clipped by 6 bases and J by 3 bases, with 18 bases between them. CDR1 and CDR2 (germline): LNHDA, SQIVND (reference sequence). The CDR3 is made up of 15 amino acids.

This rearrangement joins TRBV5-6 to TRBJ2-1; 7 bases are a match to TRBD1. Germline lookup yields CDR1 SGHDT and CDR2 YYEEEE. V shed 4 bases, J shed 4 bases, and the junction held 8 bases outside the gene matches. The CDR3 length is 15 residues. CDR3 nucleotide sequence: TGTGCCAGCAGCCTGACAGGGAGAAAGTACAATGAGCAGTTCTTC. This sequence encodes CASSLTGRKYNEQFF.

This rearrangement joins TRBV9 to TRBJ2-2; D possibly corresponds to TRBD1 (6 bases). The germline V gene has CDR1 SGDLS and CDR2 YYNGEE. Trimming cost V 6 bases and J 3 bases, with 21 bases left between them. There are 17 residues in the CDR3. Here the CDR3 DNA reads TGTGCCAGCACCAAGAAACTTGAGGGACACGACACCGGGGAGCTGTTTTTT. Encoded protein: CASTKKLEGHDTGELFF.

This chain connects TRBV7-9 to TRBJ2-7, with unresolved D. V lost 1 base and J 5 bases, leaving 3 bases between the germline ends. Germline V gives CDR1 SEHNR, CDR2 FQNEAQ (reference sequence). CDR3 length: 11 amino acids. The chain's CDR3 is CASSLGNEQYF. The CDR3 DNA reads TGTGCCAGCAGCTTAGGTAACGAGCAGTACTTC.

The rearrangement joins TRBV4-2 to TRBJ2-7; D is perhaps TRBD2 (6 bases). Trimming stripped 0 bases from V and 3 bases from J, with 18 bases between. The CDR3 is 17 residues long. Germline CDR1 reads LGHNA; CDR2 reads YNFKEQ. CDR3 in amino acids: CASSQDVRGHRFYEQYF. The CDR3 nucleotides are TGTGCCAGCAGCCAAGATGTGCGGGGCCACAGATTCTACGAGCAGTACTTC.

As concerns this clone: Sequence at one end of the junction differs from germline and may be a read error. The chain recombines TRBV19 with TRBJ1-2; 7 nucleotides line up with TRBD1. The CDR3 is 12 amino acids. The germline CDR1 and CDR2 sequences are LNHDA and SQIVND (reference sequence). CDR3 residues: CASSIGSPGQSF. In nucleotides, the CDR3 is TGTGCCAGTAGTATCGGATCCCCGGGACAGAGCTTC.

V and J are TRBV7-2 and TRBJ2-2, with 9 positions matching TRBD1. Trimming at V came to 5 bases and at J to 7 bases, leaving 14 bases not matched to a gene. Germline loops: CDR1 SGHTA, CDR2 FQGNSA. The CDR3 totals 17 residues. The CDR3 protein is CASSHGQGTIKIGELFF. In DNA, the CDR3 is TGTGCCAGCAGCCATGGACAGGGGACTATTAAAATCGGGGAGCTGTTTTTT. Using reference TRBV7-2 and TRBJ2-2 for the parts outside the CDR3, the full variable domain is GAGVSQSPSNKVTEKGKDVELRCDPISGHTALYWYRQSLGQGLEFLIYFQGNSAPDKSGLPSDRFSAERTGGSVSTLTIQRTQQEDSAVYLCASSHGQGTIKIGELFFGEGSRLTVL.

The chain employs TRBV30 and TRBJ1-5, with D possibly TRBD1 on 6 matching bases. CDR3 size: 14 residues. Germline V CDR1 and CDR2: GTSNPN, SVGIG (reference sequence). V lost 1 base, J lost 10 bases, and 17 bases lay in between. The CDR3 DNA reads as TGTGCCTGGAGTGAGGGGTCAGGGGCGAACCCCCAGCATTTT. This codes for CAWSEGSGANPQHF.

V usage is TRBV6-1 and J usage is TRBJ2-3, with D unresolved. CDR1 MNHNS and CDR2 SASEGT come from the germline V gene. V shed 7 bases and J shed 1 base, with 9 bases lying between them. The length of the CDR3 is 13 residues. CDR3 region: CASTMRGTDTQYF. The CDR3 nucleotides read TGTGCCAGCACCATGAGAGGCACAGATACGCAGTATTTT.